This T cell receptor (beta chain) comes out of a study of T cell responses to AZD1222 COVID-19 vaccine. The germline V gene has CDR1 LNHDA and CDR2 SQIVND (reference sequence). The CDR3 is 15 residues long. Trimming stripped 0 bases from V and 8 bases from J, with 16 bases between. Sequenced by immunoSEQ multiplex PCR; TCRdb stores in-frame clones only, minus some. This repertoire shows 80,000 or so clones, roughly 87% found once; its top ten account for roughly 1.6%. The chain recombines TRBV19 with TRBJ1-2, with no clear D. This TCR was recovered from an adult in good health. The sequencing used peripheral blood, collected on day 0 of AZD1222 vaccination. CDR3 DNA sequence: TGTGCCAGTAGTATAGAGCTGGCGGACCGAGGGGGCTACACCTTC. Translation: CASSIELADRGGYTF.